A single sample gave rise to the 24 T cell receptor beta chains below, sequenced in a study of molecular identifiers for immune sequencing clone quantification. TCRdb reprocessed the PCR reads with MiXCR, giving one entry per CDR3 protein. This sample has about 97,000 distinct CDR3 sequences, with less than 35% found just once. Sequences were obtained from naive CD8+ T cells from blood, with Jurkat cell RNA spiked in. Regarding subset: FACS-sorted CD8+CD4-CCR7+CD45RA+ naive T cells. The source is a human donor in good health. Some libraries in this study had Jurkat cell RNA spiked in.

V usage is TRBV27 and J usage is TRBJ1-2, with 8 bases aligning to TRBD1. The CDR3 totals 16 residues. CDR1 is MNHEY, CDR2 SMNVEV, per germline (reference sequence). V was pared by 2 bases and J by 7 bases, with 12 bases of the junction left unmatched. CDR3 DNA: TGTGCCAGCAGTTTAACTTGGACAGGGTCCCACAGTGGCTACACCTTC. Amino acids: CASSLTWTGSHSGYTF.

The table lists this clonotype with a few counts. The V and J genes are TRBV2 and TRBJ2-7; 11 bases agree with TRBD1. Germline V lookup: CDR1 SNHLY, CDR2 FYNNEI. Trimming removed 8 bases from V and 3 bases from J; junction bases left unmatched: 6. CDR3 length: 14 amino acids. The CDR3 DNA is TGTGCCAGCCGGGCCGGGACAGGGGGCTACGAGCAGTACTTC. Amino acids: CASRAGTGGYEQYF.

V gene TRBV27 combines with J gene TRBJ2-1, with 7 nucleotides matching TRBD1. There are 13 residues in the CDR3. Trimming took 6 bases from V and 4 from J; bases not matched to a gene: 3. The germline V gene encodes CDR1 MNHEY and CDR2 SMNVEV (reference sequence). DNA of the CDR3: TGTGCCAGCAGCCAGACAGGGTACAATGAGCAGTTCTTC. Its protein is CASSQTGYNEQFF.

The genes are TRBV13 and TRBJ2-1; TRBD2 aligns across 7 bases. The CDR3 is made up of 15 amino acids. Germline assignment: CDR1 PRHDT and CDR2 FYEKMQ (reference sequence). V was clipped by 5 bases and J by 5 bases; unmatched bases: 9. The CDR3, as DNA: TGTGCCAGCAGCCCATTAGCGGGTTCCGACAATGAGCAGTTCTTC. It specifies CASSPLAGSDNEQFF.

The DNA of the CDR3 is TGCGCCAGCAGCTCCGTGGCAGGGGGGAACACCGGGGAGCTGTTTTTT. It yields the protein CASSSVAGGNTGELFF. This rearrangement joins TRBV5-1 to TRBJ2-2; 7 bases fit TRBD1. This CDR3 is built from 16 residues. Trimming removed 3 bases from V and 1 base from J; junction bases left unmatched: 6. From germline, CDR1 is SGHRS and CDR2 YFSETQ.

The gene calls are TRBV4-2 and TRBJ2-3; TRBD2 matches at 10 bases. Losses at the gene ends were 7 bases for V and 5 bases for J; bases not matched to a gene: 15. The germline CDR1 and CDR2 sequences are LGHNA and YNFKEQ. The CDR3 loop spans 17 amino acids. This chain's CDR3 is CASTTGTSGRDVDTQYF. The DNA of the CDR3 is TGTGCCAGCACCACGGGGACAAGCGGGAGGGACGTAGATACGCAGTATTTT.

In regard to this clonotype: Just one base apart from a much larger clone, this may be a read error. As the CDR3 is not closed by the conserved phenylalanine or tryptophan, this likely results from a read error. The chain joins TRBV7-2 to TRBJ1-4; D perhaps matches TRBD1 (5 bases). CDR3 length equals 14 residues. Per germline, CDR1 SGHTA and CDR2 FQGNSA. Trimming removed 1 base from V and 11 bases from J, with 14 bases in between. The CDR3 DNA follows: TGTGCCAGCAGCTTAGGGACACCCTTTCGGAAACTGTTTTAT. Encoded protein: CASSLGTPFRKLFY.

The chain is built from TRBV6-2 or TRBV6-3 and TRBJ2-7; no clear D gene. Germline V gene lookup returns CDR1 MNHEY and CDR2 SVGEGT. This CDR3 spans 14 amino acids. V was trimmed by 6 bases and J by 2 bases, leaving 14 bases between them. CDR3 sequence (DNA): TGTGCCAGCAGCGATATGGGCGGCACCTACGAGCAGTACTTC. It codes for CASSDMGGTYEQYF.

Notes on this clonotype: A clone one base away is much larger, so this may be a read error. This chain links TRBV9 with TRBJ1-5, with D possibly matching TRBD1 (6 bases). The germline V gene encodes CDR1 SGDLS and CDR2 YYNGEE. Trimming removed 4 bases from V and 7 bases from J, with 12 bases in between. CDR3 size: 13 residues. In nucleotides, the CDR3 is TGTGCCAGCAGCCCGGGCACAGGGCAGCCCCAGCATTTT. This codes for CASSPGTGQPQHF.

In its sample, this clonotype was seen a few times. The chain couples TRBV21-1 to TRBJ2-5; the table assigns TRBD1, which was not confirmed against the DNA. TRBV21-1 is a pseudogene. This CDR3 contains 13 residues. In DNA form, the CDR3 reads TGTGCCAGCAGTTCGGCGGCGCGGGAGACCCAGTACTTC. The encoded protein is CASSSAARETQYF.

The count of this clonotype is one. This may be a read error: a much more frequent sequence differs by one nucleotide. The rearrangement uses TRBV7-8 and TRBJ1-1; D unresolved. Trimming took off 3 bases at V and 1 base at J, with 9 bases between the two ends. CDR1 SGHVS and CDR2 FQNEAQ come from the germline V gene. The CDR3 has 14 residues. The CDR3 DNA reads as TGTGCCAGCAGCTTGGTATCACGGAACACTGAAGCTTTCTTT. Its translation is CASSLVSRNTEAFF.

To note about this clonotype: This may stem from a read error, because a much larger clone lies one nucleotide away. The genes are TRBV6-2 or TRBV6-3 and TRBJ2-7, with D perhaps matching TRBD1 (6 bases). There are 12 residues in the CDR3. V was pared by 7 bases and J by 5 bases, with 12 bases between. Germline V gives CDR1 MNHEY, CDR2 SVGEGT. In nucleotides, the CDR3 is TGTGCCAGCAACCTGGACAGCCACGAGCAGTACTTC. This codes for CASNLDSHEQYF.

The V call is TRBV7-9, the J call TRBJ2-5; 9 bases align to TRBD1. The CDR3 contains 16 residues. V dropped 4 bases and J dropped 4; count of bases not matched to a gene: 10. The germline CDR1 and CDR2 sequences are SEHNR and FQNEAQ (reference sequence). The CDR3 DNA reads TGTGCCAGCAGCTATCTACCGGGACAGGGTTTAGAGACCCAGTACTTC. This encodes CASSYLPGQGLETQYF.

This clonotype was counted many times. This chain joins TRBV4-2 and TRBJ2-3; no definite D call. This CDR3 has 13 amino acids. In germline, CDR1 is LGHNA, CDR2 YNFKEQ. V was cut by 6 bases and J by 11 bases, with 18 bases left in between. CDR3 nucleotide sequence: TGTGCCAGCAGTCCTTTGGTGCGGCCCCAGCAGTATTTT. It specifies CASSPLVRPQQYF.

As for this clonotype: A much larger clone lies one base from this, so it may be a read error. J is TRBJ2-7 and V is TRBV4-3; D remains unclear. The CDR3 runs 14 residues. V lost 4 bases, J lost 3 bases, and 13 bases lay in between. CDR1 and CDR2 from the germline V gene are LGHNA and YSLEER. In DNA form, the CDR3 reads TGCGCCAGCAGCCGAACGCGAAGCTACTACGAGCAGTACTTC. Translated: CASSRTRSYYEQYF.

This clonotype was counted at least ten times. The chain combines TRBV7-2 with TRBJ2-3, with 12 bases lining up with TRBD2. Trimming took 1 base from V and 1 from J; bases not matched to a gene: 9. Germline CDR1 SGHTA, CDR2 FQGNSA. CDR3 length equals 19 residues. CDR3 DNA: TGTGCCAGCAGCTTAGAAGGACTAGCGGGATCAGAAGGCACAGATACGCAGTATTTT. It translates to CASSLEGLAGSEGTDTQYF.

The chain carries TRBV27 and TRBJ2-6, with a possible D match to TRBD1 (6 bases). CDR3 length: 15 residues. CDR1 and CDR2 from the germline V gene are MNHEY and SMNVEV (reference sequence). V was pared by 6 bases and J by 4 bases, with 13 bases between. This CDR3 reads CASRSGVLGANVLTF. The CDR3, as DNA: TGTGCCAGCAGGTCAGGGGTTTTAGGGGCCAACGTCCTGACTTTC. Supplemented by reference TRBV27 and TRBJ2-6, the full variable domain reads EAQVTQNPRYLITVTGKKLTVTCSQNMNHEYMSWYRQDPGLGLRQIYYSMNVEVTDKGDVPEGYKVSRKEKRNFPLILESPSPNQTSLYFCASRSGVLGANVLTFGAGSRLTVL.

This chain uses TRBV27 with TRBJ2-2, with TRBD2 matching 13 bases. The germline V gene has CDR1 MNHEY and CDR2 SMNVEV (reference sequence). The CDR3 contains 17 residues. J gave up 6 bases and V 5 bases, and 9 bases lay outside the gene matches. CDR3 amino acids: CASSPGTSGMWAGELFF. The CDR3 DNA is TGTGCCAGCAGTCCCGGGACTAGCGGGATGTGGGCCGGGGAGCTGTTTTTT.

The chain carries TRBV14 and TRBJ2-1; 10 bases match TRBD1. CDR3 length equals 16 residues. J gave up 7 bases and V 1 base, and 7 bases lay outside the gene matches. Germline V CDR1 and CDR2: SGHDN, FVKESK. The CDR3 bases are TGTGCCAGCAGCCAAGTTGACAGGGGGCAATGGAATGAGCAGTTCTTC. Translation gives CASSQVDRGQWNEQFF. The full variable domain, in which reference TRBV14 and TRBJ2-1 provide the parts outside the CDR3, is EAGVTQFPSHSVIEKGQTVTLRCDPISGHDNLYWYRRVMGKEIKFLLHFVKESKQDESGMPNNRFLAERTGGTYSTLKVQPAELEDSGVYFCASSQVDRGQWNEQFFGPGTRLTVL.

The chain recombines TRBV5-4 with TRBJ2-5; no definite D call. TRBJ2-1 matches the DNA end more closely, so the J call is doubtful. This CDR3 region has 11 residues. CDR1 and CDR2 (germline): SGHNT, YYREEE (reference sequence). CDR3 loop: CASSYTDTQFF. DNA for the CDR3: TGTGCCAGCAGCTACACAGATACCCAGTTCTTC.

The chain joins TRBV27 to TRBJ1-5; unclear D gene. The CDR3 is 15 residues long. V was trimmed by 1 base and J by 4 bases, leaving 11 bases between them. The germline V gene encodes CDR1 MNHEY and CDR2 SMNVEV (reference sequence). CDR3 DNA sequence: TGTGCCAGCAGTTTATATTCTGGGATAAATCAGCCCCAGCATTTT. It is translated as CASSLYSGINQPQHF.

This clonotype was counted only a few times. The CDR3 DNA is TGTGCCAGCAGCTCAGTTGGTCCCGGGGAGCTGTTTTTT. Amino acid sequence: CASSSVGPGELFF. The genes are TRBV7-2 and TRBJ2-2, with D uncertain. CDR1 and CDR2 (germline): SGHTA, FQGNSA. V lost 4 bases and J lost 6, with 9 bases in between. The CDR3 is 13 amino acids.

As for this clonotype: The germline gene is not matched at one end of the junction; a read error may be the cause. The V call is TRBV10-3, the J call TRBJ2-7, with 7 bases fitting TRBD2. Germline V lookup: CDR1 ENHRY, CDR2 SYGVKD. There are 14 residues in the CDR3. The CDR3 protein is CAISEGGGDYEQSF. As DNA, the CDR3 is TGTGCCATCAGTGAGGGAGGCGGGGACTACGAGCAGTCCTTC.

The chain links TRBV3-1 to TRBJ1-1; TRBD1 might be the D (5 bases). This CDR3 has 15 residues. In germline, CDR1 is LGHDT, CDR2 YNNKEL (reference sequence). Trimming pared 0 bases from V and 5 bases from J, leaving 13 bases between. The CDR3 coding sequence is TGTGCCAGCAGCCAAGAGATCGGGACGTCGACTGAAGCTTTCTTT. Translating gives CASSQEIGTSTEAFF.